Presented here are 25 T cell receptor beta chains from one specimen sequenced in a study of T cell responses to AZD1222 COVID-19 vaccine. Profiling relied on immunoSEQ multiplex PCR, and the TCRdb table lists in-frame clones only, not all of them. The sample has 82,000 or so clones, 85% to 95% seen once. The input for sequencing was peripheral blood, taken on day 0 of AZD1222 vaccination. These receptors all stem from an adult in good health.

The table lists this clone with a few counts. CDR3: CASRPPSGAYNEQFF. In DNA, the CDR3 is TGTGCCAGCAGGCCTCCTAGCGGGGCCTACAATGAGCAGTTCTTC. The chain joins TRBV6-5 to TRBJ2-1; 9 bases line up with TRBD2. The CDR3 contains 15 residues. The germline gives CDR1 MNHEY, CDR2 SVGAGI. With V trimmed by 6 bases and J by 2 bases, 5 bases remained unmatched.

The V call is TRBV5-4, the J call TRBJ1-1, with TRBD1 matching over 7 bases. The CDR3 has 14 residues. Losses at the gene ends were 4 bases for V and 2 bases for J; bases not matched to a gene: 5. Looked up from germline, CDR1 is SGHNT and CDR2 is YYREEE (reference sequence). In nucleotides, the CDR3 is TGTGCCAGCAGCAACTGGGACAGTAACACTGAAGCTTTCTTT. It specifies CASSNWDSNTEAFF.

In this sample, this clone turned up a few times. The CDR3 region is CASSYGGVSSGNTIYF. In DNA form, the CDR3 reads TGTGCCAGCAGCTATGGGGGGGTCAGCTCTGGAAACACCATATATTTT. This chain joins TRBV5-5 and TRBJ1-3, with a possible D match to TRBD1 (5 bases). The V and J ends lost 3 bases and 0 bases respectively, with 13 bases between them. Germline lookup yields CDR1 SGHKS and CDR2 YYEKEE (reference sequence). CDR3 size: 16 residues.

This clone showed up just once. J is TRBJ2-7 and V is TRBV19, with 11 bases that match TRBD2. J was trimmed by 4 bases and V by 4 bases; bases with no gene match: 3. CDR1 LNHDA and CDR2 SQIVND come from the germline V gene (reference sequence). The CDR3 totals 14 residues. This CDR3 reads CASSSRLAGYEQYF. The CDR3 region has the DNA TGTGCCAGTAGTAGCCGACTAGCGGGGTACGAGCAGTACTTC.

The chain employs TRBV19 and TRBJ2-5; 9 bases are a match to TRBD2. CDR1 is LNHDA and CDR2 is SQIVND in the germline V gene (reference sequence). V trimming: 4 bases; J trimming: 5 bases; junction bases outside the gene matches: 11. The CDR3 consists of 16 residues. The CDR3 nucleotides are TGTGCCAGTAGTACGAGTAGCGGGGGCGGCTTGGAGACCCAGTACTTC. Translating gives CASSTSSGGGLETQYF.

The rearrangement joins TRBV28 to TRBJ1-2; D not resolved. Germline CDR1 MDHEN, CDR2 SYDVKM. The length of the CDR3 is 14 residues. V dropped 6 bases and J dropped 0 bases, with 11 bases sitting between them. The CDR3 spells CASSGQAPNYGYTF. CDR3 bases: TGTGCCAGCAGCGGGCAGGCGCCTAACTATGGCTACACCTTC.

The CDR3 nucleotides read TGTGCCAGTAGCGGGGGAAACACAGATACGCAGTATTTT. It encodes CASSGGNTDTQYF. The chain joins TRBV19 to TRBJ2-3, with D tentatively TRBD2 (6 bases). Germline V gene lookup returns CDR1 LNHDA and CDR2 SQIVND (reference sequence). The CDR3 extends over 13 amino acids. V was clipped by 6 bases and J by 2 bases, with 9 bases between them.

This chain uses TRBV15 with TRBJ2-3; 11 bases are shared with TRBD2. The CDR3 runs to 19 residues. V lost 2 bases to trimming and J lost 2 bases; unmatched junction nucleotides: 12. The germline CDR1 and CDR2 sequences are LNHNV and YYDKDF (reference sequence). The CDR3 loop is CATSRPGQLAGAATDTQYF. The CDR3 DNA follows: TGTGCCACCAGCAGACCCGGTCAACTAGCGGGGGCGGCCACAGATACGCAGTATTTT.

The genes are TRBV28 and TRBJ1-1; TRBD1 aligns across 10 bases. CDR3 size: 16 residues. CDR1 is MDHEN and CDR2 is SYDVKM in the germline V gene. The V gene end was trimmed by 6 bases and the J gene end by 0 bases; junction bases not matched to a gene: 7. In nucleotides, the CDR3 is TGTGCCAGCAGCCAGGACAGGGGGTTCATGAACACTGAAGCTTTCTTT. Translated: CASSQDRGFMNTEAFF. Complete variable domain (other parts from reference TRBV28 and TRBJ1-1): DVKVTQSSRYLVKRTGEKVFLECVQDMDHENMFWYRQDPGLGLRLIYFSYDVKMKEKGDIPEGYSVSREKKERFSLILESASTNQTSMYLCASSQDRGFMNTEAFFGQGTRLTVV.

The CDR3 is CASRPASGGAGTQYF. The DNA of the CDR3 is TGTGCCAGTCGCCCTGCTAGCGGGGGGGCGGGTACGCAGTATTTT. This chain joins TRBV9 and TRBJ2-3, with 12 bases matching TRBD2. This CDR3 has 15 residues. Germline loops: CDR1 SGDLS, CDR2 YYNGEE. V lost 8 bases and J lost 8; bases outside the gene matches: 12. The whole variable domain, filled in from reference TRBV9 and TRBJ2-3, reads DSGVTQTPKHLITATGQRVTLRCSPRSGDLSVYWYQQSLDQGLQFLIQYYNGEERAKGNILERFSAQQFPDLHSELNLSSLELGDSALYFCASRPASGGAGTQYFGPGTRLTVL.

V gene TRBV5-4 combines with J gene TRBJ2-5; 8 bases map to TRBD2. Germline V gives CDR1 SGHNT, CDR2 YYREEE (reference sequence). This CDR3 is 15 amino acids long. V trimming: 1 base; J trimming: 5 bases; junction bases outside the gene matches: 7. CDR3 coding DNA: TGTGCCAGCAGCTTGTCGGGGGGGTTTCGGGAGACCCAGTACTTC. Its protein is CASSLSGGFRETQYF.

The chain couples TRBV10-2 to TRBJ1-1; maybe TRBD1 (6 bases). CDR1 WSHSY and CDR2 SAAADI come from the germline V gene. The CDR3 is 15 amino acids. V lost 6 bases to trimming and J lost 5 bases, with 19 bases between them. CDR3 nucleotides: TGCGCCAGCAGGGATTACGGAGGGGGGCGAACTGAAGCTTTCTTT. Its protein product is CASRDYGGGRTEAFF.

The chain links TRBV15 to TRBJ1-2, with D perhaps matching TRBD1 (6 bases). The CDR3 sequence is 16 residues long. The V gene lost 5 bases and the J gene lost 8 bases, with 24 bases spanning the gap. In germline, CDR1 is LNHNV, CDR2 YYDKDF (reference sequence). The CDR3 spells CATSARRGGEVGGYTF. CDR3 in DNA: TGTGCCACCAGCGCCCGAAGGGGGGGCGAGGTTGGGGGCTACACCTTC.

CDR3 bases: TGTGCCAGCAGCCCATACGGGACAGGACTCGGCTACACCTTC. Its translation is CASSPYGTGLGYTF. The V and J genes are TRBV7-2 and TRBJ1-2, with 8 nucleotides matching TRBD1. From germline, CDR1 is SGHTA and CDR2 FQGNSA. This CDR3 spans 14 amino acids. J was trimmed by 8 bases and V by 5 bases; bases with no gene match: 10.

The rearrangement uses TRBV15 and TRBJ2-5; D remains unclear. Germline-derived CDR1 and CDR2 are LNHNV and YYDKDF (reference sequence). This CDR3 is built from 14 residues. Trimming left V 0 bases short and J 7 bases short, with 12 bases between. The CDR3 nucleotides are TGTGCCACCAGCAGAGAAGAGCCAACCGGGACCCAGTACTTC. Its translation: CATSREEPTGTQYF.

As DNA, the CDR3 is TGTGCCAGCAGCTTCGGACAGGGTGGCGTCGAGCAGTACTTC. Residues: CASSFGQGGVEQYF. The chain carries TRBV7-9 and TRBJ2-7, with 8 bases matching TRBD1. The CDR3 sequence is 14 residues long. V shed 3 bases, J shed 6 bases, and the junction held 7 bases outside the gene matches. CDR1 SEHNR and CDR2 FQNEAQ come from the germline V gene (reference sequence).

The sample holds one count of this clone. V usage is TRBV27 and J usage is TRBJ1-1; the D is unclear. CDR3 length: 13 amino acids. V was cut by 2 bases and J by 2 bases, with 6 bases left in between. From germline, CDR1 is MNHEY and CDR2 SMNVEV (reference sequence). The CDR3 is CASSLTGNTEAFF. For the CDR3, the DNA is TGTGCCAGCAGTTTAACGGGTAACACTGAAGCTTTCTTT.

The chain uses TRBV27 and TRBJ2-1, with D maybe TRBD1 (5 bases). This CDR3 has 13 residues. The V gene lost 1 base and the J gene lost 9 bases, with 10 bases spanning the gap. CDR1 and CDR2 from the germline V gene are MNHEY and SMNVEV (reference sequence). CDR3 residues: CASSLYDRTEQFF. The CDR3 coding sequence is TGTGCCAGCAGTTTATATGACAGAACTGAGCAGTTCTTC.

The chain combines TRBV27 with TRBJ2-4, with D hard to call. There are 16 residues in the CDR3. Trimming removed 0 bases from V and 5 bases from J, with 14 bases in between. Per germline, CDR1 MNHEY and CDR2 SMNVEV (reference sequence). The CDR3, as DNA: TGTGCCAGCAGTTTATCGTGGGCAGCCACCCAAAACATTCAGTACTTC. It translates to CASSLSWAATQNIQYF.

V is TRBV6-6 and J is TRBJ2-1; TRBD2 is a possible D gene (5 bases). The CDR3 has 14 residues. The germline gives CDR1 MNHNY, CDR2 SVGAGI (reference sequence). V lost 6 bases and J lost 1, with 10 bases in between. CDR3 bases: TGTGCCAGCAGGCGGACTGAGTCCTACAATGAGCAGTTCTTC. Amino acid sequence: CASRRTESYNEQFF.

This clone was observed a single time. The V and J genes are TRBV29-1 and TRBJ1-1; 9 bases are a match to TRBD1. This CDR3 spans 14 amino acids. Germline-derived CDR1 and CDR2 are SQVTM and ANQGSEA. V trimming: 7 bases; J trimming: 0 bases; junction bases outside the gene matches: 6. The DNA of the CDR3 is TGCAGCGGGGGACAGGGAGGAATGAACACTGAAGCTTTCTTT. This encodes CSGGQGGMNTEAFF.

This chain joins TRBV2 and TRBJ2-7, with 8 bases identical to TRBD1. CDR3 length: 12 residues. The V segment lost 8 bases and the J segment 0 bases; nucleotides outside the gene matches: 0. CDR1 and CDR2 (germline): SNHLY, FYNNEI. Written as DNA, the CDR3 is TGTGCCAGCGACAGGGGCTCCTACGAGCAGTACTTC. It yields the protein CASDRGSYEQYF.

The rearrangement joins TRBV6-5 to TRBJ2-2; 13 bases agree with TRBD2. V lost 1 base and J lost 5; bases outside the gene matches: 1. The germline gives CDR1 MNHEY, CDR2 SVGAGI. The CDR3 loop spans 16 amino acids. The CDR3 nucleotides are TGTGCCAGCAGTTACTTACTAGCGGGGGGGACCGGGGAGCTGTTTTTT. Protein sequence: CASSYLLAGGTGELFF.

The rearrangement joins TRBV9 to TRBJ2-1; no clear D gene. Trimming left V 0 bases short and J 4 bases short, with 8 bases between. Germline V gene sequence: CDR1 SGDLS, CDR2 YYNGEE. The CDR3 consists of 14 residues. CDR3 bases: TGTGCCAGCAGCGTAGACTTCTCTTACAATGAGCAGTTCTTC. Its translation is CASSVDFSYNEQFF.

This rearrangement joins TRBV5-1 to TRBJ1-1; tentatively, D is TRBD1 (5 bases). The germline V and J ends were trimmed by 10 bases and 1 base, with 11 bases remaining between them. There are 12 residues in the CDR3. Germline CDR1 reads SGHRS; CDR2 reads YFSETQ. This CDR3 is CASGRANTEAFF. Written as DNA, the CDR3 is TGCGCCTCGGGCAGGGCGAACACTGAAGCTTTCTTT.